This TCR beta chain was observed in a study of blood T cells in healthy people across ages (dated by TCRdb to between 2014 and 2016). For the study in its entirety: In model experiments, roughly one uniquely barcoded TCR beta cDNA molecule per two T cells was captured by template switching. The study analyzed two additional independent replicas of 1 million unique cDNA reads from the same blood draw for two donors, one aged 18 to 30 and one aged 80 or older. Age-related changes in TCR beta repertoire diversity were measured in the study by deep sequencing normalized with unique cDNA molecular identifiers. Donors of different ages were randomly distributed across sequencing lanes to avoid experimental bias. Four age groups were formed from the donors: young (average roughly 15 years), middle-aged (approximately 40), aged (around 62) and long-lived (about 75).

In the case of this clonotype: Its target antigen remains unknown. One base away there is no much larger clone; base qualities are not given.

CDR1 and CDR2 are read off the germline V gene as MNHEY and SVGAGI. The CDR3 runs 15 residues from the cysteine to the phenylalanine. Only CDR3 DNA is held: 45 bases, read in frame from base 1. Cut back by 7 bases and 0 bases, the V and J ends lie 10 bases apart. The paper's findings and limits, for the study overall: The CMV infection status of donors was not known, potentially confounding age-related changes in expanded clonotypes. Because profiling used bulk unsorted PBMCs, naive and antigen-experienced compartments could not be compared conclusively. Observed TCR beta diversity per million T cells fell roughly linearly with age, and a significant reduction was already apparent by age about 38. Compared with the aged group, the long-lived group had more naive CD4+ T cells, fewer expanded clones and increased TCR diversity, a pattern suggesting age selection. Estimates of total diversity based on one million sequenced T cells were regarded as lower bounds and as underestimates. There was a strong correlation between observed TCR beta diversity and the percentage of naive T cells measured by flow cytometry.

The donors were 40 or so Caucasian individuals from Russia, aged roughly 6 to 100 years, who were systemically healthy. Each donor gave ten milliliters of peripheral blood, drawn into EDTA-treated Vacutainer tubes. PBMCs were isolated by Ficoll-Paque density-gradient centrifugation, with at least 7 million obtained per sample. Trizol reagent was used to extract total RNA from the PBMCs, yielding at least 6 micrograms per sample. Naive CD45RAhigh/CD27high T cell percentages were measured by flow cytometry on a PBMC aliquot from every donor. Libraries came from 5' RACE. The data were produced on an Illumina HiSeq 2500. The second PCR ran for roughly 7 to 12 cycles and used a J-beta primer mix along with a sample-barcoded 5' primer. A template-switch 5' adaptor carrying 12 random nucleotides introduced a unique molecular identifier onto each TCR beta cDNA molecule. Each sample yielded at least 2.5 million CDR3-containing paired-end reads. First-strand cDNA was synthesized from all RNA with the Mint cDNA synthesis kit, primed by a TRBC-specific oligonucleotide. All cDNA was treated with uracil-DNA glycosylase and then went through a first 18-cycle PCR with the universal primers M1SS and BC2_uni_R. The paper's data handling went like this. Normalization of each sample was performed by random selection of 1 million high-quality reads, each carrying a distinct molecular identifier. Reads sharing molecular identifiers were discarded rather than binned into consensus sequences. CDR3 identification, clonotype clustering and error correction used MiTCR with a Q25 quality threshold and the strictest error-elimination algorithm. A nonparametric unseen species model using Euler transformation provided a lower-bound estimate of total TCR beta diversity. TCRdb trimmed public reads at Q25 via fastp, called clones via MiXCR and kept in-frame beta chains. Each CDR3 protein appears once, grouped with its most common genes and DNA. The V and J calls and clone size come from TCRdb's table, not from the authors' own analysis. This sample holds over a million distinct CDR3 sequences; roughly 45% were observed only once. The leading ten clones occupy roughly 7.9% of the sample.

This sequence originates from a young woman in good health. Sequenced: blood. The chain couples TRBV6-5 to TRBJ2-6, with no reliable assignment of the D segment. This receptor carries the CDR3 CASKADYSGANVLTF. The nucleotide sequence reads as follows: TGTGCCAGCAAGGCTGATTACTCTGGGGCCAACGTCCTGACTTTC.